This TCR beta chain was recovered during a study of OX40 agonist ivuxolimab in advanced cancers. Study-level background: Having had anti-PD-1, anti-PD-L1 or anti-CTLA-4 therapy before was allowed, and roughly 39% had some.

Germline lookup yields CDR1 KGHSH and CDR2 LQKENI. Trimming pared 5 bases from V and 2 bases from J, leaving 19 bases between. The CDR3 extends over 17 amino acids. Method: immunoSEQ multiplex PCR; TCRdb's copy keeps in-frame clones and lacks some. The sample contains some 42,000 clones, 70% to 90% of which appear only once. The gene calls are TRBV18 and TRBJ2-1; perhaps TRBD1 as D (6 bases). Sequencing used CD4+ or CD8+ T cells sorted from blood, obtained in a trial of the OX40 agonist ivuxolimab. The sequence was collected from an adult with an advanced solid tumor such as melanoma, head and neck, liver or kidney cancer. The CDR3 region is CASSTGRGRGTYNEQFF. DNA for the CDR3: TGTGCCAGCTCAACGGGCCGAGGCAGGGGCACCTACAATGAGCAGTTCTTC.